This entry features one T cell receptor beta chain sequence. MiXCR, applied by TCRdb to the 5' RACE reads, yields one record per CDR3 protein. The sample holds over 300,000 distinct CDR3 sequences, about 6.9% seen once. Looked up from germline, CDR1 is LGHNA and CDR2 is YNFKEQ. Trimming took 0 bases from V and 5 from J; bases not matched to a gene: 5. The CDR3 has 16 residues. This entry is derived from a study of T cells after yellow fever vaccination. The clonotype originates from a man between 18 and 35 years old who received the YFV17D yellow fever vaccine. The V gene is TRBV4-2, the J gene TRBJ2-1, with 9 bases fitting TRBD2. The starting material was PBMCs, obtained roughly 46 days after the first yellow fever vaccination. The CDR3 reads CASSQEVSSGDNEQFF. The CDR3 nucleotides are TGTGCCAGCAGCCAAGAAGTGTCTAGCGGGGACAATGAGCAGTTCTTC.